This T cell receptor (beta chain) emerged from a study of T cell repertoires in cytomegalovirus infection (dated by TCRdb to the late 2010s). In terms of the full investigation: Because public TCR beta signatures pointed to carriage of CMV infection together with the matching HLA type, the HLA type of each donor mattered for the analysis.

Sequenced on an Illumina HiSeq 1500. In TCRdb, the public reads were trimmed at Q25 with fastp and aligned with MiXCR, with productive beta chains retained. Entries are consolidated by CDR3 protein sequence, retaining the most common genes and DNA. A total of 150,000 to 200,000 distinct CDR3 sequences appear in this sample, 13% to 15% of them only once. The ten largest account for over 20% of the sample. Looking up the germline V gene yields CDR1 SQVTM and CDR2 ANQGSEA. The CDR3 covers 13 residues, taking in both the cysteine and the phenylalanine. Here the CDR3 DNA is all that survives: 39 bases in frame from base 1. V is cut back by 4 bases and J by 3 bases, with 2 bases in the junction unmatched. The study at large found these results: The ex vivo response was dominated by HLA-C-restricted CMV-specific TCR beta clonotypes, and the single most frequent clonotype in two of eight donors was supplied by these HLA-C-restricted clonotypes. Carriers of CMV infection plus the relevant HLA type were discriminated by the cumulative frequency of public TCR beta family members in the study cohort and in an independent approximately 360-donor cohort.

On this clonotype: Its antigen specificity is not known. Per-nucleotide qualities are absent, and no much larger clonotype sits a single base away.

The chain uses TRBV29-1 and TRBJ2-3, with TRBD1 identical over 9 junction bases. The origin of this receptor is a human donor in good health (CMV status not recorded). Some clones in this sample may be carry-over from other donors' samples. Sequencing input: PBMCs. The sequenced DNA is TGCAGCGTTGGTGACAGGGGGACAGATACGCAGTATTTT. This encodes CSVGDRGTDTQYF.